A selection of T cell receptor beta chains follows, all from one sample in a study of blood T cell repertoires in COVID-19. Measured with immunoSEQ multiplex PCR; TCRdb has only the in-frame clones, and not every one. The data hold some 270,000 clones, with 65% to 90% observed a single time. Sample: PBMCs or T cells enriched from blood (not recorded which). All receptors come from a woman aged 50 to 65 with acute COVID-19. CDR3s include the opening cysteine and the closing phenylalanine or tryptophan. The D gene is left open where the match is weak. Only some rows state a clone size, as once, few, many or a class for expanded clones.

v_gene: TRBV7-2; d_gene: NA; j_gene: TRBJ2-6; abundance: NA; CDR3aa: CASSIQGGASSGANVLTF; CDR3nt: TGTGCCAGCAGCATACAGGGGGGGGCCAGCTCTGGGGCCAACGTCCTGACTTTC
v_gene: TRBV7-9; d_gene: NA; j_gene: TRBJ2-1; abundance: NA; CDR3aa: CASSSPGHGFNEQFF; CDR3nt: TGTGCCAGCAGCTCGCCGGGACATGGGTTCAATGAGCAGTTCTTC
v_gene: TRBV11-2; d_gene: NA; j_gene: TRBJ1-2; abundance: few; CDR3aa: CASSPDSNYGYTF; CDR3nt: TGTGCCAGCAGCCCCGACAGTAACTATGGCTACACCTTC
v_gene: TRBV27; d_gene: NA; j_gene: TRBJ2-3; abundance: once; CDR3aa: CASSFRETSFSTDTQYF; CDR3nt: TGTGCCAGCAGTTTTCGCGAGACTAGTTTTAGCACAGATACGCAGTATTTT
v_gene: TRBV19; d_gene: NA; j_gene: TRBJ2-2; abundance: NA; CDR3aa: CASSISTIDAGELFF; CDR3nt: TGTGCCAGTAGTATTTCTACTATCGACGCCGGGGAGCTGTTTTTT
v_gene: TRBV6-6; d_gene: TRBD1; j_gene: TRBJ1-1; abundance: few; CDR3aa: CASSPMSGQLNTEAFF; CDR3nt: TGTGCCAGCAGTCCAATGTCGGGACAGCTGAACACTGAAGCTTTCTTT
v_gene: TRBV4-3; d_gene: TRBD1; j_gene: TRBJ1-6; abundance: NA; CDR3aa: CASSQDPGGAYNSPLHF; CDR3nt: TGCGCCAGCAGCCAAGATCCAGGGGGCGCCTATAATTCACCCCTCCACTTT
v_gene: TRBV7-2; d_gene: NA; j_gene: TRBJ2-5; abundance: NA; CDR3aa: CASSLAFLETQYF; CDR3nt: TGTGCCAGCAGCTTAGCCTTTTTAGAGACCCAGTACTTC
v_gene: TRBV6-1; d_gene: NA; j_gene: TRBJ2-3; abundance: NA; CDR3aa: CASSETGPDTDTQYF; CDR3nt: TGTGCCAGCAGTGAAACAGGACCAGACACAGATACGCAGTATTTT
v_gene: TRBV7-2; d_gene: NA; j_gene: TRBJ1-5; abundance: NA; CDR3aa: CASSREMSQPQHF; CDR3nt: TGTGCCAGCAGCCGGGAGATGAGTCAGCCCCAGCATTTT
v_gene: TRBV3-1/TRBV3-2; d_gene: NA; j_gene: TRBJ2-3; abundance: NA; CDR3aa: CASSATSYTDTQYF; CDR3nt: TGTGCCAGCAGCGCGACATCTTACACAGATACGCAGTATTTT
v_gene: TRBV27; d_gene: TRBD2; j_gene: TRBJ2-5; abundance: NA; CDR3aa: CASSSLSRGGVQETQYF; CDR3nt: TGTGCCAGCAGTTCCTTATCTCGCGGGGGTGTCCAAGAGACCCAGTACTTC
v_gene: TRBV2; d_gene: TRBD1; j_gene: TRBJ1-2; abundance: NA; CDR3aa: CASRTETGGNYGYTF; CDR3nt: TGTGCCAGCAGGACCGAGACAGGGGGCAACTATGGCTACACCTTC
v_gene: TRBV6-2/TRBV6-3; d_gene: TRBD1; j_gene: TRBJ2-2; abundance: NA; CDR3aa: CASSSPGGNTGELFF; CDR3nt: TGTGCCAGCAGTTCCCCAGGGGGCAACACCGGGGAGCTGTTTTTT
v_gene: TRBV28; d_gene: TRBD1; j_gene: TRBJ1-5; abundance: NA; CDR3aa: CASSRGQGGNQPQHF; CDR3nt: TGTGCCAGCAGCCGAGGACAGGGCGGCAATCAGCCCCAGCATTTT
v_gene: TRBV6-2/TRBV6-3; d_gene: NA; j_gene: TRBJ1-2; abundance: NA; CDR3aa: CASSVSRDYGYTF; CDR3nt: TGTGCCAGCAGTGTTTCTCGGGACTATGGCTACACCTTC
v_gene: TRBV18; d_gene: NA; j_gene: TRBJ1-6; abundance: NA; CDR3aa: CASLPSGYNSPLHF; CDR3nt: TGTGCCAGCTTACCCTCGGGCTATAATTCACCCCTCCACTTT
v_gene: TRBV5-1; d_gene: NA; j_gene: TRBJ1-1; abundance: NA; CDR3aa: CASSLNSPNTEAFF; CDR3nt: TGCGCCAGCAGCTTGAACAGCCCGAACACTGAAGCTTTCTTT
v_gene: TRBV30; d_gene: NA; j_gene: TRBJ2-7; abundance: NA; CDR3aa: CAWSSPAGEQYF; CDR3nt: TGTGCCTGGAGTTCCCCGGCGGGGGAGCAGTACTTC
v_gene: TRBV7-9; d_gene: NA; j_gene: TRBJ1-1; abundance: NA; CDR3aa: CASTDRRGTEAFF; CDR3nt: TGTGCCAGCACCGACAGGCGCGGGACTGAAGCTTTCTTT
v_gene: TRBV7-2; d_gene: NA; j_gene: TRBJ2-5; abundance: NA; CDR3aa: CASSLGRGMAETQYF; CDR3nt: TGTGCCAGCAGCTTAGGTAGGGGTATGGCGGAGACCCAGTACTTC
v_gene: TRBV18; d_gene: NA; j_gene: TRBJ1-1; abundance: NA; CDR3aa: CASSQQAKEGAFF; CDR3nt: TGTGCCAGCTCACAACAGGCTAAGGAGGGAGCTTTCTTT
v_gene: TRBV7-9; d_gene: NA; j_gene: TRBJ1-2; abundance: NA; CDR3aa: CASSHALYGYTF; CDR3nt: TGTGCCAGCAGTCACGCACTCTATGGCTACACCTTC
v_gene: TRBV10-1; d_gene: NA; j_gene: TRBJ2-3; abundance: NA; CDR3aa: CASSERVRGRTSTDTQYF; CDR3nt: TGCGCCAGCAGTGAACGGGTACGGGGAAGAACTAGCACAGATACGCAGTATTTT
v_gene: TRBV10-3; d_gene: NA; j_gene: TRBJ1-5; abundance: once; CDR3aa: CAISEVPTNQPQHF; CDR3nt: TGTGCCATCAGTGAGGTACCCACAAATCAGCCCCAGCATTTT
v_gene: TRBV30; d_gene: TRBD1; j_gene: TRBJ2-1; abundance: NA; CDR3aa: CAWTGTGGVYEQFF; CDR3nt: TGTGCCTGGACCGGGACAGGGGGCGTGTATGAGCAGTTCTTC
v_gene: TRBV29-1; d_gene: NA; j_gene: TRBJ1-1; abundance: NA; CDR3aa: CSATTASNTEAFF; CDR3nt: TGCAGCGCTACGACAGCTTCGAACACTGAAGCTTTCTTT
v_gene: TRBV12-5; d_gene: TRBD2; j_gene: TRBJ2-7; abundance: NA; CDR3aa: CASGLTSGGAYEQYF; CDR3nt: TGTGCTAGTGGTTTGACTAGCGGGGGCGCCTACGAGCAGTACTTC
v_gene: TRBV9; d_gene: TRBD1; j_gene: TRBJ1-6; abundance: NA; CDR3aa: CASSTGDRPNSPLHF; CDR3nt: TGTGCCAGCAGCACCGGGGACAGGCCGAATTCACCCCTCCACTTT
v_gene: TRBV6-1; d_gene: NA; j_gene: TRBJ1-3; abundance: NA; CDR3aa: CASSDYASGSGNTIYF; CDR3nt: TGTGCCAGCAGTGATTACGCTAGTGGCTCTGGAAACACCATATATTTT
v_gene: TRBV6-2/TRBV6-3; d_gene: NA; j_gene: TRBJ1-5; abundance: NA; CDR3aa: CASSYVAPGQPQHF; CDR3nt: TGTGCCAGCAGTTACGTGGCTCCGGGACAGCCCCAGCATTTT
v_gene: TRBV30; d_gene: NA; j_gene: TRBJ2-5; abundance: NA; CDR3aa: CAWSVYGKETQYF; CDR3nt: TGTGCCTGGAGTGTATACGGGAAAGAGACCCAGTACTTC
v_gene: TRBV4-3; d_gene: TRBD2; j_gene: TRBJ2-3; abundance: NA; CDR3aa: CASASGGTDTQYF; CDR3nt: TGCGCCAGCGCTAGCGGGGGGACCGATACGCAGTATTTT
v_gene: TRBV10-2; d_gene: NA; j_gene: TRBJ2-3; abundance: NA; CDR3aa: CASSVSDTQYF; CDR3nt: TGCGCCAGCTCTGTCTCAGATACGCAGTATTTT
v_gene: TRBV6-2/TRBV6-3; d_gene: TRBD1; j_gene: TRBJ1-2; abundance: NA; CDR3aa: CASSYASGQLNYGYTF; CDR3nt: TGTGCCAGCAGTTACGCCTCGGGACAGCTAAACTATGGCTACACCTTC
v_gene: TRBV30; d_gene: NA; j_gene: TRBJ1-1; abundance: NA; CDR3aa: CAWSRGQWNTEAFF; CDR3nt: TGTGCCTGGAGTAGAGGACAGTGGAACACTGAAGCTTTCTTT
v_gene: TRBV20-1; d_gene: NA; j_gene: TRBJ1-1; abundance: many; CDR3aa: CSASSGNTEAFF; CDR3nt: TGCAGTGCTAGTAGCGGTAACACTGAAGCTTTCTTT
v_gene: TRBV9; d_gene: TRBD2; j_gene: TRBJ2-3; abundance: NA; CDR3aa: CASSVVPSGDSTDTQYF; CDR3nt: TGTGCCAGCAGCGTAGTCCCTAGCGGGGACAGCACAGATACGCAGTATTTT
v_gene: TRBV7-2; d_gene: TRBD2; j_gene: TRBJ2-1; abundance: few; CDR3aa: CASSLGGAGGASYNEQFF; CDR3nt: TGTGCCAGCAGCTTAGGCGGGGCCGGGGGGGCATCCTACAATGAGCAGTTCTTC